The clone carrying this T cell receptor (beta chain) was counted only a few times. What it binds is unknown. There are 15 residues in the CDR3. V lost 5 bases and J lost 2, with 16 bases in between. CDR1 and CDR2 (germline): MNHNY, SVGAGI (reference sequence). This specimen comes from a study of T cell repertoires in cytomegalovirus infection. From the reads, TCRdb called clonotypes with MiXCR, one entry per CDR3 protein. Of approximately 550,000 distinct CDR3 sequences listed, about 17% are singletons. Study-level results: Clonotype analysis showed dominance of the ex vivo response by HLA-C-restricted CMV-specific TCR beta clonotypes.

Input material: CD8+ T cells from PBMCs. The source of this sequence is a human donor in good health (CMV status not recorded). Some clones in this sample may be carry-over from other donors' samples. This sequence joins TRBV6-6 and TRBJ2-7; weak D call: TRBD2 (6 bases). CDR3 sequence reads: CASSTAGTGPYEQYF. The DNA for the CDR3 is TGTGCCAGCAGTACCGCCGGGACTGGGCCCTACGAGCAGTACTTC.